The clone carrying this T cell receptor beta chain has just a few counts. Its antigen is undetermined. Sequenced by immunoSEQ multiplex PCR; TCRdb stores in-frame clones only, minus some. The sample lists 60,000 to 85,000 clones, roughly 85% occurring once. This specimen comes from a study of T cell responses to AZD1222 COVID-19 vaccine. The CDR3 has 15 amino acids. Trimming took off 4 bases at V and 5 bases at J, with 14 bases between the two ends. Germline V lookup: CDR1 SNHLY, CDR2 FYNNEI. Findings and limits, study-wide: Nearly half of unique spike-specific TCRs reportedly avoided B.1.351 and B.1.1.7 mutated regions. White British ancestry dominated among donors, who included more females, and clonal diversity was possibly underestimated.

The V gene is TRBV2, the J gene TRBJ2-2; perhaps TRBD1 as D (5 bases). The origin of this receptor is an adult in good health. Sequenced here: peripheral blood, sampled on day 0 of AZD1222 vaccination. DNA of the CDR3: TGTGCCAGCAGTGGGGCAGGGCTTGGAACCGGGGAGCTGTTTTTT. This gives the protein CASSGAGLGTGELFF.